This is a list of T cell receptor beta chains from one sample in a study of control samples from healthy donors and cancer patients. Method: immunoSEQ multiplex PCR; TCRdb's copy keeps in-frame clones and lacks some. The sample has some 80,000 clones, 70% to 90% seen once. Material for sequencing was PBMCs. These receptors were taken from a woman aged 55-69 years with head and neck cancer. CDR3s include the opening cysteine and the closing phenylalanine or tryptophan. The order of the fields is J gene, D gene, clone size, V gene, CDR3 protein, CDR3 DNA. D genes are given only for firm matches. A clone size is listed for some rows: how often the clone was seen (once, few, many), or a class if it is expanded.

J gene: TRBJ2-6
D gene: NA
clone size: once
V gene: TRBV6-6
CDR3 protein: CASTTSGANVLTF
CDR3 DNA: TGTGCCAGCACGACAAGCGGGGCCAACGTCCTGACTTTC

J gene: TRBJ1-6
D gene: NA
clone size: NA
V gene: TRBV6-5
CDR3 protein: CASTRSSSYNSPLHF
CDR3 DNA: TGTGCCAGCACTAGGTCTAGCTCCTATAATTCACCCCTCCACTTT

J gene: TRBJ2-3
D gene: NA
clone size: NA
V gene: TRBV3-1/TRBV3-2
CDR3 protein: CASSQTQNTQYF
CDR3 DNA: TGTGCCAGCAGCCAAACCCAGAATACGCAGTATTTT

J gene: TRBJ2-2
D gene: NA
clone size: NA
V gene: TRBV5-1
CDR3 protein: CASSLGLAHVTGELFF
CDR3 DNA: TGCGCCAGCAGCTTGGGGCTAGCCCACGTAACCGGGGAGCTGTTTTTT

J gene: TRBJ1-1
D gene: NA
clone size: NA
V gene: TRBV13
CDR3 protein: CASSLVRGTEAFF
CDR3 DNA: TGTGCCAGCAGCTTAGTGAGGGGCACTGAAGCTTTCTTT

J gene: TRBJ1-1
D gene: NA
clone size: once
V gene: TRBV25-1
CDR3 protein: CASSGETDAEAFF
CDR3 DNA: TGTGCCAGCAGTGGGGAAACTGATGCTGAAGCTTTCTTT

J gene: TRBJ2-5
D gene: TRBD1
clone size: NA
V gene: TRBV19
CDR3 protein: CASSIDRLAPGGETQYF
CDR3 DNA: TGTGCCAGTAGTATAGATCGTTTAGCCCCAGGGGGAGAGACCCAGTACTTC

J gene: TRBJ2-2
D gene: NA
clone size: NA
V gene: TRBV19
CDR3 protein: CASSIRQNTGELFF
CDR3 DNA: TGTGCCAGTAGTATAAGACAGAACACCGGGGAGCTGTTTTTT

J gene: TRBJ1-5
D gene: NA
clone size: NA
V gene: TRBV19
CDR3 protein: CASSIKVFGNQPQHF
CDR3 DNA: TGTGCCAGTAGTATCAAAGTTTTTGGCAATCAGCCCCAGCATTTT

J gene: TRBJ2-1
D gene: NA
clone size: NA
V gene: TRBV5-4
CDR3 protein: CASSLLDGGLAGNEQFF
CDR3 DNA: TGTGCCAGCAGCTTGTTGGATGGCGGGCTCGCGGGGAATGAGCAGTTCTTC

J gene: TRBJ2-1
D gene: TRBD2
clone size: NA
V gene: TRBV5-1
CDR3 protein: CASSLSGNNEQFF
CDR3 DNA: TGCGCCAGCAGCCTTAGCGGGAACAATGAGCAGTTCTTC

J gene: TRBJ1-3
D gene: NA
clone size: NA
V gene: TRBV10-3
CDR3 protein: CAISESIQRNTIYF
CDR3 DNA: TGTGCCATCAGTGAGTCGATTCAGCGAAACACCATATATTTT

J gene: TRBJ1-1
D gene: NA
clone size: NA
V gene: TRBV19
CDR3 protein: CASRQGQNTEAFF
CDR3 DNA: TGTGCCAGTAGGCAGGGGCAGAACACTGAAGCTTTCTTT

J gene: TRBJ2-5
D gene: NA
clone size: NA
V gene: TRBV10-1
CDR3 protein: CASSDLKGQWQTQYF
CDR3 DNA: TGCGCCAGCAGTGACCTAAAAGGCCAGTGGCAGACCCAGTACTTC

J gene: TRBJ2-3
D gene: NA
clone size: once
V gene: TRBV19
CDR3 protein: CASSGQNTDTQYF
CDR3 DNA: TGTGCCAGTAGTGGACAGAACACAGATACGCAGTATTTT

J gene: TRBJ2-3
D gene: NA
clone size: NA
V gene: TRBV14
CDR3 protein: CASSPRHRTDTQYF
CDR3 DNA: TGTGCCAGCAGCCCTCGACATCGCACAGATACGCAGTATTTT

J gene: TRBJ1-2
D gene: TRBD1
clone size: NA
V gene: TRBV6-5
CDR3 protein: CASSSHRGGYGYTF
CDR3 DNA: TGTGCCAGCAGTTCCCACAGGGGGGGATATGGCTACACCTTC

J gene: TRBJ2-7
D gene: TRBD1
clone size: once
V gene: TRBV9
CDR3 protein: CASSASGTGGSYEQYF
CDR3 DNA: TGTGCCAGCAGCGCGTCCGGGACAGGGGGCTCCTACGAGCAGTACTTC

J gene: TRBJ1-6
D gene: NA
clone size: once
V gene: TRBV28
CDR3 protein: CASSPSFGATYNSPLHF
CDR3 DNA: TGTGCCAGCAGTCCCTCATTCGGGGCGACCTATAATTCACCCCTCCACTTT

J gene: TRBJ2-6
D gene: NA
clone size: NA
V gene: TRBV7-8
CDR3 protein: CASSPTTKPGANVLTF
CDR3 DNA: TGTGCCAGCAGCCCGACGACAAAGCCTGGGGCCAACGTCCTGACTTTC

J gene: TRBJ2-2
D gene: NA
clone size: NA
V gene: TRBV6-4
CDR3 protein: CASRRVEGADTGELFF
CDR3 DNA: TGTGCCAGCAGGAGGGTTGAAGGGGCGGACACCGGGGAGCTGTTTTTT

J gene: TRBJ2-2
D gene: NA
clone size: few
V gene: TRBV6-5
CDR3 protein: CASSRTGTYTGELFF
CDR3 DNA: TGTGCCAGCAGTCGAACCGGGACATACACCGGGGAGCTGTTTTTT

J gene: TRBJ1-1
D gene: NA
clone size: NA
V gene: TRBV7-2
CDR3 protein: CASSLVGQQNTEAFF
CDR3 DNA: TGTGCCAGCAGCTTAGTAGGCCAGCAGAACACTGAAGCTTTCTTT

J gene: TRBJ1-1
D gene: TRBD1
clone size: NA
V gene: TRBV3-1/TRBV3-2
CDR3 protein: CASSPAIRDSKAFF
CDR3 DNA: TGTGCCAGCAGCCCTGCAATACGGGACAGTAAAGCTTTCTTT